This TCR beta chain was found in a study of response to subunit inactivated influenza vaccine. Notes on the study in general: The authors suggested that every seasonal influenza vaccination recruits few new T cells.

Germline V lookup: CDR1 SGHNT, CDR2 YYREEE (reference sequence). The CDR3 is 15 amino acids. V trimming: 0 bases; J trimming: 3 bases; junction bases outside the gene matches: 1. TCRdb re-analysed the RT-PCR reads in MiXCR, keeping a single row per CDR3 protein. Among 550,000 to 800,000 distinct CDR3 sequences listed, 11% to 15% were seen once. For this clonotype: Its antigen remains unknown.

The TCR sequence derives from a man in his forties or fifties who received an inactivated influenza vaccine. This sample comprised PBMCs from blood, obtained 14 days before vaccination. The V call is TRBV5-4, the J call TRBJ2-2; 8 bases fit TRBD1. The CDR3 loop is CASSLAGGHTGELFF. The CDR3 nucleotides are TGTGCCAGCAGCTTGGCAGGGGGCCACACCGGGGAGCTGTTTTTT.